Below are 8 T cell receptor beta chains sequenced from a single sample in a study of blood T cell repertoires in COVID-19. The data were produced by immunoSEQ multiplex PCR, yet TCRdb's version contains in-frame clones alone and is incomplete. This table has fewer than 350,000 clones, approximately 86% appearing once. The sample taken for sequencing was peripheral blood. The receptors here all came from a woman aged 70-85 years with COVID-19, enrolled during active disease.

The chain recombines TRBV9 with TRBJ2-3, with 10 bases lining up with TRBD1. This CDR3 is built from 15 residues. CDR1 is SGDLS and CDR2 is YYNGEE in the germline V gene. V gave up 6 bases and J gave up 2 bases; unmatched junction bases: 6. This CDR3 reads CASTSTGGITDTQYF. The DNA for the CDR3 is TGTGCCAGCACCTCGACAGGGGGCATCACAGATACGCAGTATTTT.

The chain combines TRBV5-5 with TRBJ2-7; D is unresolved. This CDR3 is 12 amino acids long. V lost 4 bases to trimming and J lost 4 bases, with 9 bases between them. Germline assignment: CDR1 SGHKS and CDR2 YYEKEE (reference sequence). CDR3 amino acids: CASSPSGYEQYF. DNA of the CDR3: TGTGCCAGCAGCCCCAGTGGTTACGAGCAGTACTTC.

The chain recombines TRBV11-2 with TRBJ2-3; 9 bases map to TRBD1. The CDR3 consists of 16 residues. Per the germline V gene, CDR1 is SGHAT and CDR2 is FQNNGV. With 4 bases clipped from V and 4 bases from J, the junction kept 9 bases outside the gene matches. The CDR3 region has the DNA TGTGCCAGCAGCTACACCCGGGACAGGGACGCAGATACGCAGTATTTT. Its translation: CASSYTRDRDADTQYF.

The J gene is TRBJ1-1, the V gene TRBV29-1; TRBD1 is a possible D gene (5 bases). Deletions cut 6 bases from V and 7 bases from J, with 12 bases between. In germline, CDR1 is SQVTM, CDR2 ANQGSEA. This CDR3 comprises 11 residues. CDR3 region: CSVVDSYEAFF. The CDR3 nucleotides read TGCAGCGTCGTCGACAGTTATGAAGCTTTCTTT.

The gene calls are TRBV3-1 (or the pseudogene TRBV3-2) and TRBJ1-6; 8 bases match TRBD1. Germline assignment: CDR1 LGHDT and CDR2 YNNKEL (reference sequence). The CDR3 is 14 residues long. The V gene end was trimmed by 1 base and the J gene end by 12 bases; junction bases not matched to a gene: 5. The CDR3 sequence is CASSQGFDRGPLHF. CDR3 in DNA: TGTGCCAGCAGCCAAGGCTTCGACAGGGGACCCCTCCACTTT.

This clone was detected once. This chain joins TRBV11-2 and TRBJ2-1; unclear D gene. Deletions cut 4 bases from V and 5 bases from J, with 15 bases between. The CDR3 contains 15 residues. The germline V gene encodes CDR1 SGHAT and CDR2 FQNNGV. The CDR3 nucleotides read TGTGCCAGCAGCTCGAGACTCGCTTCACACAATGAGCAGTTCTTC. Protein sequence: CASSSRLASHNEQFF.

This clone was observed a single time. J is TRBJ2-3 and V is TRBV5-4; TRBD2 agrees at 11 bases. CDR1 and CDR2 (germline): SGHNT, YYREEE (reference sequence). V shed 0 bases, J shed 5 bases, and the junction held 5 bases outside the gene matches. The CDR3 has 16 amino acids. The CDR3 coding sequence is TGTGCCAGCAGCTTGGACCTAGCGGGGGGTGGAGATACGCAGTATTTT. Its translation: CASSLDLAGGGDTQYF.

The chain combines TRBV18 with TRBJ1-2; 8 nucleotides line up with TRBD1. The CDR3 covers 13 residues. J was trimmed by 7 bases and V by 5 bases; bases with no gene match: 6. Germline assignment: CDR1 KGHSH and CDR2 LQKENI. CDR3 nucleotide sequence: TGTGCCAGCTCAGGCGAGACAGGGGTTGGCTACACCTTC. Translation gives CASSGETGVGYTF.